The 4 T cell receptor beta chains presented below share a single source sample, sequenced in a study of identical twins. TCRdb recomputed calls from the 5' RACE reads with MiXCR, one row per CDR3 protein. Here the sample spans about 520,000 distinct CDR3 sequences, approximately 22% being singletons. This sample also appeared in a second study, on T cells expressing NK-cell markers.

The sample taken for sequencing was CD4+ T cells sorted from blood. The receptor set was obtained from a woman aged 18-29 years in good health.

This clonotype appeared many times. V is TRBV20-1 and J is TRBJ2-1; 14 bases map to TRBD2. There are 18 residues in the CDR3. The V and J ends lost 0 bases and 3 bases, in that order; junction bases with no gene match: 7. The germline V gene has CDR1 DFQATT and CDR2 SNEGSKA (reference sequence). The DNA for the CDR3 is TGCAGTGCTAGAGATATGACCGGGACTAGCGGGGGCTACAATGAGCAGTTCTTC. Translating it yields CSARDMTGTSGGYNEQFF.

The gene calls are TRBV29-1 and TRBJ2-3, with D possibly being TRBD1 (6 bases). V was trimmed by 6 bases and J by 8 bases, leaving 21 bases between them. Looked up from germline, CDR1 is SQVTM and CDR2 is ANQGSEA. The CDR3 covers 14 residues. The CDR3 spells CSVLHRDTLGTQYF. DNA of the CDR3: TGCAGCGTGCTACACCGGGACACCTTAGGTACGCAGTATTTT.

The CDR3 DNA reads as TGTGCCAGCTCACCACCGGGGGGGGCAGTGGATGAGCAGTTCTTC. Translation gives CASSPPGGAVDEQFF. The rearrangement uses TRBV18 and TRBJ2-1, with D perhaps matching TRBD2 (7 bases). V was clipped by 0 bases and J by 8 bases, with 14 bases between them. CDR3 length equals 15 residues. Germline-derived CDR1 and CDR2 are KGHSH and LQKENI.

V is TRBV18 and J is TRBJ2-5; D possibly uses TRBD1 or TRBD2 (5 bases each). Trimming removed 0 bases at V and 5 bases at J, with 16 bases between. The CDR3 sequence is 16 residues long. The germline CDR1 and CDR2 sequences are KGHSH and LQKENI. The DNA of the CDR3 is TGTGCCAGCTCACCACCCGGGGACGGAATTTTCGAGACCCAGTACTTC. Translation gives CASSPPGDGIFETQYF.